These T cell receptor beta chains were read from a single sample in a study of regulatory T cells in long-lasting Graves disease. TCRdb itself ran the multiplex PCR reads through MiXCR, one entry per CDR3 protein. The data hold some 370,000 distinct CDR3 sequences, with around 20% observed a single time. Sample: peripheral blood mononuclear cells (PBMCs), taken when the disease was refractory, from a patient treated with antithyroid drugs. All receptors derive from a female donor with Graves disease. Each CDR3 is given with its conserved first and last residue. D genes are given only for firm matches. Size is omitted from some rows. Given values are once, few, many or a class for expanded clones.

clone_size j_call v_call d_call cdr3_aa cdr3_nt
. TRBJ2-1 TRBV19 . CASSIVFYNEQFF TGTGCCAGTAGTATAGTGTTCTACAATGAGCAGTTCTTC
many TRBJ2-7 TRBV15 TRBD1 CATSRDRGLYEQYF TGTGCCACCTCAAGGGACAGGGGGCTCTACGAGCAGTACTTC
. TRBJ2-1 TRBV28 . CASSLGGKAYNEQFF TGTGCCAGCAGTTTGGGCGGGAAAGCCTACAATGAGCAGTTCTTC
. TRBJ2-2 TRBV9 . CASSVLRGELFF TGTGCCAGCAGCGTTCTTCGGGGGGAGCTGTTTTTT
. TRBJ2-2 TRBV19 TRBD1 CASSRQGNGELFF TGTGCCAGTAGCAGACAGGGGAACGGGGAGCTGTTTTTT
many TRBJ1-4 TRBV12-3/TRBV12-4 TRBD1 CASSWGQGIWTNEKLFF TGTGCCAGCAGTTGGGGACAGGGCATTTGGACTAATGAAAAACTGTTTTTT
. TRBJ2-4 TRBV15 TRBD2 CATSRDSSGSNIQYF TGTGCCACCAGCAGAGATTCGAGCGGGAGCAACATTCAGTACTTC
few TRBJ2-7 TRBV29-1 . CSVATGTYEQYF TGCAGCGTTGCGACTGGAACCTACGAGCAGTACTTC
many TRBJ2-5 TRBV28 TRBD1 CASRRDRVLTETQYF TGTGCCAGCAGGCGGGACAGGGTCTTAACAGAGACCCAGTACTTC
many TRBJ1-5 TRBV28 . CASSLGVQPQHF TGTGCCAGCAGTTTGGGAGTACAGCCCCAGCATTTT
many TRBJ2-7 TRBV20-1 . CSAPKPVPTYEQYF TGCAGTGCTCCTAAGCCAGTCCCCACCTACGAGCAGTACTTC
many TRBJ2-2 TRBV2 TRBD2 CASSGAGAGELFF TGTGCCAGCAGTGGAGCGGGAGCCGGGGAGCTGTTTTTT
. TRBJ1-1 TRBV7-6 . CASSPTRAMNTEAFF TGTGCCAGCAGCCCCACCCGAGCCATGAACACTGAAGCTTTCTTT
many TRBJ2-1 TRBV2 TRBD2 CASYRVAGDYNEQFF TGTGCCAGCTACCGGGTAGCGGGAGACTACAATGAGCAGTTCTTC
many TRBJ1-2 TRBV12-3/TRBV12-4 . CASSLALQGYGYTF TGTGCCAGCAGTTTAGCCCTACAGGGCTATGGCTACACCTTC
many TRBJ2-7 TRBV20-1 TRBD2 CSARGGTRAYEQYF TGCAGTGCTAGAGGCGGGACTAGGGCCTACGAGCAGTACTTC
many TRBJ1-1 TRBV19 TRBD1 CASSTPGQGSTEAFF TGTGCCAGTAGTACCCCAGGACAGGGGAGCACTGAAGCTTTCTTT
few TRBJ2-7 TRBV6-2/TRBV6-3 TRBD2 CASSWTDSQASGRRDYEQYF TGTGCCAGCAGTTGGACAGACAGCCAGGCTAGCGGGAGAAGGGATTACGAGCAGTACTTC
. TRBJ2-7 TRBV10-2 TRBD1 CASIGQGARYEQYF TGCGCCAGCATTGGACAGGGGGCCCGTTACGAGCAGTACTTC